The sequence of this T cell receptor (beta chain) was determined in a study of OX40 agonist ivuxolimab in advanced cancers. Study background: The patients received agonistic anti-OX40 (CD134) antibody ivuxolimab.

Exclusion applied to patients with autoimmune disease history or systemic immunosuppression. Peripheral blood came from all dose cohorts at three timepoints. Method: immunoSEQ multiplex PCR; TCRdb's copy keeps in-frame clones and lacks some. The profile shows some 69,000 clones, 88% of them singletons. The germline V gene encodes CDR1 LNHDA and CDR2 SQIVND (reference sequence). Losses at the gene ends were 1 base for V and 5 bases for J; bases not matched to a gene: 18. The CDR3 has 19 amino acids. V and J are TRBV19 and TRBJ2-3; 7 bases map to TRBD1. This receptor was identified in an adult with an advanced solid tumor such as melanoma, head and neck, liver or kidney cancer. Sample: CD4+ or CD8+ T cells sorted from blood, taken in a trial of the OX40 agonist ivuxolimab. The CDR3 sequence is CASSIGWTGGSTPGDTQYF. CDR3 DNA: TGTGCCAGTAGTATAGGGTGGACAGGAGGTTCCACCCCCGGAGATACGCAGTATTTT.